This TCR beta chain was sequenced during a study of shared clonotypes between healthy human individuals. Trimming took 6 bases from V and 5 from J, leaving 10 bases between them. The length of the CDR3 is 12 residues. The germline CDR1 and CDR2 sequences are SGHTA and FQGTGA. Measured with immunoSEQ multiplex PCR; TCRdb has only the in-frame clones, and not every one. The sample includes over 950,000 clones, approximately 77% of them seen just once. The chain couples TRBV7-3 to TRBJ2-5; maybe TRBD2 (5 bases). Sequenced sample: memory CD4+ T cells from PBMCs. The subset: CD45RA-negative fraction. The origin of this receptor is a man aged 18 to 30 in good health. Some clones in this sample may be carry-over from other donors' samples. CDR3 loop: CASRIRGETQYF. The CDR3 DNA is TGTGCCAGCAGGATCAGAGGGGAGACCCAGTACTTC.